This TCR beta chain comes out of a study of PD-1 blockade in classical Hodgkin lymphoma. As for the study in general: Nivolumab 3 mg/kg was given intravenously every 2 weeks.

Every patient experienced relapse after autologous stem cell transplantation, and brentuximab vedotin exposure varied. In regard to this clone: Its antigen is currently unknown. Compared with germline, one end of the junction differs, possibly owing to a read error.

Germline V gives CDR1 SGHVS, CDR2 FQNEAQ. The CDR3 runs 15 residues. Study observations and caveats: Diversity in CD4+ TCRs, unlike that measured in CD8+ TCRs, had risen significantly by C4D1.

The table came from immunoSEQ multiplex PCR; TCRdb's copy has only in-frame clones and leaves some out. The sample yields more than 35,000 clones, just over 85% seen once. The clonotype was recovered from a human donor with classical Hodgkin lymphoma. The chain links TRBV7-8 to TRBJ2-3, with 11 bases aligning to TRBD2. The material was peripheral blood mononuclear cells (PBMCs), obtained before the second cycle of nivolumab. CDR3 nucleotide sequence: TGTGCCAGCAGCTCCGGGACTAGCGGACTCGGCCCTACCCATTTT. This gives the protein CASSSGTSGLGPTHF.